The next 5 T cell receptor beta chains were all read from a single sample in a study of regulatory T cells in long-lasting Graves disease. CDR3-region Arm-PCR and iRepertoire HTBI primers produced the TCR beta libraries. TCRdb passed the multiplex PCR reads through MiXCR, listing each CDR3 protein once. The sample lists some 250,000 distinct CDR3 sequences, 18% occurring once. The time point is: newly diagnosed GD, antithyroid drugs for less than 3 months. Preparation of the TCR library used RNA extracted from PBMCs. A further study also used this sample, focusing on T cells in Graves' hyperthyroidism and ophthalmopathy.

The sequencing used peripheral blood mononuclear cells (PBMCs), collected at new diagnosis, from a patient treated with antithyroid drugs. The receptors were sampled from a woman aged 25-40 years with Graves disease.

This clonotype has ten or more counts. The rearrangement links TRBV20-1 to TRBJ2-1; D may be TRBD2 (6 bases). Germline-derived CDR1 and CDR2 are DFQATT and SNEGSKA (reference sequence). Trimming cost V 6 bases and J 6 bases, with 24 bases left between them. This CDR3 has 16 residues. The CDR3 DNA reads TGCAGTGCCCCAGGATCCGGTGCGGGGAACCCCAATGAGCAGTTCTTC. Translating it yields CSAPGSGAGNPNEQFF.

The CDR3 reads CASSLQGSPHNEQFF. The CDR3 region has the DNA TGTGCCAGCAGCTTGCAGGGATCTCCCCACAATGAGCAGTTCTTC. V and J are TRBV7-9 and TRBJ2-1, with D perhaps TRBD1 (5 bases). Germline lookup yields CDR1 SEHNR and CDR2 FQNEAQ (reference sequence). The germline V and J ends were trimmed by 3 bases and 5 bases, with 14 bases remaining between them. This CDR3 is 15 amino acids long.

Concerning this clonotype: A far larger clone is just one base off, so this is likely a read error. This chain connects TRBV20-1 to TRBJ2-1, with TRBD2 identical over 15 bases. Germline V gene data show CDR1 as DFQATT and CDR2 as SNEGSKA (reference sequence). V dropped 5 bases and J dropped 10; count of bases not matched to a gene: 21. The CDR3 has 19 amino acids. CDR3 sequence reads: CSALRPGLAGGQLTYEQFF. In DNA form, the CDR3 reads TGCAGTGCTTTAAGACCGGGACTAGCGGGGGGACAACTTACCTACGAGCAGTTCTTC.

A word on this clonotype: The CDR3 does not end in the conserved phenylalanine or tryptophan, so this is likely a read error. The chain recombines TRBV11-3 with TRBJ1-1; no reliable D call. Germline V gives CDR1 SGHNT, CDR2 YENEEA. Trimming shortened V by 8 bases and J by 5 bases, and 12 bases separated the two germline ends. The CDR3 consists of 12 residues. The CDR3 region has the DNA TGTGCCAGCGTGGTGGATGGAACTGAAGCTTTCTTA. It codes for CASVVDGTEAFL.

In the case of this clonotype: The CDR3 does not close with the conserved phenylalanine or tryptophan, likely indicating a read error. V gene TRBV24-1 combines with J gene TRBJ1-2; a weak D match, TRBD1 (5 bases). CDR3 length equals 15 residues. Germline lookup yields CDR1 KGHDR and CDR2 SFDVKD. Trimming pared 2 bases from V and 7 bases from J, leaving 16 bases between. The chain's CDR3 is CATSDWQGAIGGYTL. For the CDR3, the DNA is TGTGCCACCAGTGATTGGCAGGGAGCAATCGGTGGCTACACCCTC.